This T cell receptor beta chain was identified in a study of shared clonotypes between healthy human individuals. The CDR3 runs 12 residues. Between the trimmed V and J ends, which lost 3 bases and 3 bases, there was a span of 6 bases. Germline V lookup: CDR1 MDHEN, CDR2 SYDVKM. Regarding this clone: Other DNA sequences in this sample translate to the same CDR3.

Positively selected for CCR7, the CD45RO-negative cells used as naive CD8 cells excluded terminally differentiated effector memory CD45RA+ cells. TCRdb keeps only in-frame clones here, not all; method: immunoSEQ multiplex PCR. Found here are 2 million to 2.5 million clones, around 96% of them singletons; the top ten hold 1% to 1.3%. Sequenced material: naive CD8+ T cells sorted from blood. The receptor comes from a man between 18 and 29 years old in good health. The chain uses TRBV28 and TRBJ2-7, with D hard to call. The CDR3 sequence: CASSLASYEQYF. DNA for the CDR3: TGTGCCAGCAGTTTGGCGAGCTACGAGCAGTACTTC.